This T cell receptor (beta chain) appears in the sequencing data of a study of T-cell memory formation after mild COVID-19. The 5'RACE method, run with constant-segment primers, produced TCR alpha and TCR beta cDNA libraries (carrying sample barcodes and UMIs). In TCRdb, the 5' RACE reads were re-called with MiXCR into one record per CDR3 protein. The data contain hundreds of thousands of distinct CDR3 sequences, roughly 18% of them singletons. Germline V lookup: CDR1 SGHTA, CDR2 FQGNSA. The CDR3 length is 15 residues. V dropped 1 base and J dropped 7; count of bases not matched to a gene: 7. The V call is TRBV7-2, the J call TRBJ1-5; 7 positions match TRBD1. The TCR comes from an adult woman who had mild COVID-19 (a few samples of this study predate the infection). Cell type and time point are not known. The sequenced sample consisted of PBMCs or a T cell subset sorted from them (not recorded which). The CDR3 spells CASSLETGTGQPQHF. Here the CDR3 DNA reads TGTGCCAGCAGCTTAGAGACAGGGACGGGCCAGCCCCAGCATTTT.